The present entry profiles one T cell receptor (beta chain) with its context. This clone was recorded a few times. Its cognate antigen has yet to be identified. Base qualities are not recorded, but no much larger clone differs from it by a single base. These data come from a study of blood T cell repertoires in COVID-19 (dated by TCRdb to the early 2020s). Study-level background: Collaborator samples came from the United States, Italy and Spain and covered acute and convalescent phases of COVID-19. Where available, HLA class I and class II types were taken from metadata supplied by the sample provider and were not determined by assay-based typing. The material from the prospective study consisted of cDNA or gDNA derived from T cells, B-cell-depleted T cells, or PBMCs. Subjects who had been exposed to COVID-19, were actively infected with it, or had recovered from it provided the deeply sampled blood TCRbeta repertoires that made up the dataset. The repertoires were released in a freely available public database intended as a resource for research on the immune response to SARS-CoV-2. The samples were drawn from two sources: the first 160 participants of the ongoing ImmuneRACE study, and 1,000 to 1,500 subjects contributed by 6 global collaborators. The sample metadata nearly always contained a de-identified subject ID, COVID-19 status, age in years and sex. The full study reports these points: The quantity of clinical and demographic metadata differed by source and by participant and was supplied without curation.

Trimming accounts for 0 bases at V and 8 bases at J, while the number of junction bases matched to no gene is 7. Sequences SGDLS (CDR1) and YYNGEE (CDR2) are obtained from the germline V gene. From its cysteine to its phenylalanine, the CDR3 spans 15 amino acids. The only DNA kept is the CDR3, 45 bases in frame from the first base. The collaborating institutions used their own protocols to collect whole blood in K2EDTA tubes. For TCRbeta analysis, collaborator samples were shipped as frozen whole blood, as isolated PBMCs, or as DNA extracted from either sample type. TCRbeta CDR3 regions were amplified from genomic DNA by means of the immunoSEQ Assay, a bias-controlled multiplex PCR. For the original study's pipeline: Within the assay, amplification of reference gene primers was used to estimate how many nucleated cells each sample contained. Sequence reads were collapsed and filtered to measure the absolute abundance of every unique TCRbeta CDR3 rearrangement. For each sample, productive Simpson clonality was calculated by taking the square root of Simpson's diversity index across productive rearrangements. What TCRdb holds here is the immuneACCESS table cut down to in-frame rearrangements. Part of the clones is not present; checked against another copy, under half of the missing clones reflect an unresolved V gene, and the others are unexplained. D and trimming were read from the DNA, whereas the V and J calls and clone size are those reported in that table. This sample holds hundreds of thousands of clones; roughly four fifths were observed only once. Clones ranked in the top ten supply 8.9% of the sample.

The TCR sequence derives from a man of 80 years or more with acute or convalescent COVID-19. Rearrangement joined TRBV9 to TRBJ1-4, and TRBD1 aligns with 7 junction nucleotides. The specimen sequenced was peripheral blood. The DNA is TGTGCCAGCAGCGTAGACAGGGGCCAAGGAGAAAAACTGTTTTTT. Translated, it reads CASSVDRGQGEKLFF.